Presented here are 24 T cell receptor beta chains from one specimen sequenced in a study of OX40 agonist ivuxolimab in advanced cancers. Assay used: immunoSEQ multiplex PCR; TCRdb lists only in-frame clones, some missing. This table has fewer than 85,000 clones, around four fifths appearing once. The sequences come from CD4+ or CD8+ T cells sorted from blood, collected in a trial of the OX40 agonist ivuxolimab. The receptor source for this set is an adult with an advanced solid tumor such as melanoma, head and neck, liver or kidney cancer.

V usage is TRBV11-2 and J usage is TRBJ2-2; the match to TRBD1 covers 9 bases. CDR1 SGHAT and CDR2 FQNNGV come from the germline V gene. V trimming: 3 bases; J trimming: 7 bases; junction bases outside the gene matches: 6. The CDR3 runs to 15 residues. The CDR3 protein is CASSLRTGGGGELFF. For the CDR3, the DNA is TGTGCCAGCAGCTTGAGAACAGGGGGCGGCGGGGAGCTGTTTTTT.

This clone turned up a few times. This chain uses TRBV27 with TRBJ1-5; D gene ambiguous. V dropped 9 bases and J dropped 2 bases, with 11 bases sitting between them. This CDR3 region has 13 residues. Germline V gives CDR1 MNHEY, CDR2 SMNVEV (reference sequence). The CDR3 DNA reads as TGTGCCAGGTCAGCCATTGGCAATCAGCCCCAGCATTTT. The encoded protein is CARSAIGNQPQHF.

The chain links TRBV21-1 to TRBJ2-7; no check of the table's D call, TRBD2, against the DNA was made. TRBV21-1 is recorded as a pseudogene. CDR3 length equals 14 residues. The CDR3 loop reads CASSKVRGGYEQYF. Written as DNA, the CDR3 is TGTGCCAGCAGCAAAGTGCGTGGGGGGTACGAGCAGTACTTC.

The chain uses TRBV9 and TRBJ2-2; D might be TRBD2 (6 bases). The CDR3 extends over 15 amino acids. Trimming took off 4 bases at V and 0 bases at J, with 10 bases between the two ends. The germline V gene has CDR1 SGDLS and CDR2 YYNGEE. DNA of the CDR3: TGTGCCAGCAGCCCAGGGACTTCGAACACCGGGGAGCTGTTTTTT. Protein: CASSPGTSNTGELFF. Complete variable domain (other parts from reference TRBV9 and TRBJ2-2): DSGVTQTPKHLITATGQRVTLRCSPRSGDLSVYWYQQSLDQGLQFLIQYYNGEERAKGNILERFSAQQFPDLHSELNLSSLELGDSALYFCASSPGTSNTGELFFGEGSRLTVL.

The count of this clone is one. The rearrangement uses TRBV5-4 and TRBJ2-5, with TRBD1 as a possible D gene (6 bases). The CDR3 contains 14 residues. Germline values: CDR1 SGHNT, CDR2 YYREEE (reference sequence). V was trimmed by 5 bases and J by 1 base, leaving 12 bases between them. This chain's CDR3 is CASSLRTVQETQYF. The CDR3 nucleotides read TGTGCCAGCAGTCTCCGGACAGTCCAAGAGACCCAGTACTTC.

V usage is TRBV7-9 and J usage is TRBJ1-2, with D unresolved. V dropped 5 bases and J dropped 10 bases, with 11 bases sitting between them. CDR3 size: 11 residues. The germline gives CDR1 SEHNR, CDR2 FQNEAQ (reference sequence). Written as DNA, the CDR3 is TGTGCCAGCAGCCCCACCTCTATCTACACCTTC. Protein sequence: CASSPTSIYTF.

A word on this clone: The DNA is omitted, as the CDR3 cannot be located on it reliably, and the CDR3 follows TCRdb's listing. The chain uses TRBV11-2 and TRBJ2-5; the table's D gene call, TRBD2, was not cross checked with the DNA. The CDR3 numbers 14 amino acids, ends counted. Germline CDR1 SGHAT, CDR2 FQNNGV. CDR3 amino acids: CASSLVASGSQKYF.

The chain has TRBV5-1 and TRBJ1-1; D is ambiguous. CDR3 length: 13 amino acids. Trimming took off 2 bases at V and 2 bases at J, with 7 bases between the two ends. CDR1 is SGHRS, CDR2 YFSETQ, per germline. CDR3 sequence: CASSFRVNTEAFF. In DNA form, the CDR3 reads TGCGCCAGCAGCTTTCGGGTCAACACTGAAGCTTTCTTT. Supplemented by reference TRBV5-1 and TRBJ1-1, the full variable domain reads KAGVTQTPRYLIKTRGQQVTLSCSPISGHRSVSWYQQTPGQGLQFLFEYFSETQRNKGNFPGRFSGRQFSNSRSEMNVSTLELGDSALYLCASSFRVNTEAFFGQGTRLTVV.

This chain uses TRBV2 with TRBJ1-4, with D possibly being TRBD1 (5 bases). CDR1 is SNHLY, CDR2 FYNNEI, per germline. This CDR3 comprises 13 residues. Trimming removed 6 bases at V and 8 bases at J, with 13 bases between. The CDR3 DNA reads TGTGCCAGCAGCCCGGGGGGGGGAGAAAAACTGTTTTTT. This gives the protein CASSPGGGEKLFF. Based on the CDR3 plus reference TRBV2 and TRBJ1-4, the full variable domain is EPEVTQTPSHQVTQMGQEVILRCVPISNHLYFYWYRQILGQKVEFLVSFYNNEISEKSEIFDDQFSVERPDGSNFTLKIRSTKLEDSAMYFCASSPGGGEKLFFGSGTQLSVL.

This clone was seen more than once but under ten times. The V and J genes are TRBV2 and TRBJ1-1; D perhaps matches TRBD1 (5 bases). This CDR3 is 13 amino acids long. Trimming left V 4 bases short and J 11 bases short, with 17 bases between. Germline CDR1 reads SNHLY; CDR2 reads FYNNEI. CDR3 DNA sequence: TGTGCCAGCAGTGGAACCGGGGGGGGACCGGCTTTCTTT. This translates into CASSGTGGGPAFF.

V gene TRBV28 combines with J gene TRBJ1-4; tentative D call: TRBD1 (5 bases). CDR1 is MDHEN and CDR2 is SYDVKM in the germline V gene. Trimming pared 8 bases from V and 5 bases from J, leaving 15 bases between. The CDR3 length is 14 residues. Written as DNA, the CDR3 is TGTGCCAGCGGGTGGGGGACGGAAAATGAAAAACTGTTTTTT. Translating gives CASGWGTENEKLFF.

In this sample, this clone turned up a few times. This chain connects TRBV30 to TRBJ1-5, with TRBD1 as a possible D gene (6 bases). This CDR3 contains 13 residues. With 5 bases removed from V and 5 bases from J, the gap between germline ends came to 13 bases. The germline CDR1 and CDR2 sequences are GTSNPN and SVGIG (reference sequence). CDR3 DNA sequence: TGTGCCTGGGAGGGGGGCGCGGATCAGCCCCAGCATTTT. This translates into CAWEGGADQPQHF.

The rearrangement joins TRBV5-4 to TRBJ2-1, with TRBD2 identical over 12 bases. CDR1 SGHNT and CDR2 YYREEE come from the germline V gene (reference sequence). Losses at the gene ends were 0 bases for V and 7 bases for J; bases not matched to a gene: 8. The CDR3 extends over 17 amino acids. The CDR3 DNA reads TGTGCCAGCAGCTTGGTTCAGACTAGCGGGGGATTTAATGAGCAGTTCTTC. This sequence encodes CASSLVQTSGGFNEQFF.

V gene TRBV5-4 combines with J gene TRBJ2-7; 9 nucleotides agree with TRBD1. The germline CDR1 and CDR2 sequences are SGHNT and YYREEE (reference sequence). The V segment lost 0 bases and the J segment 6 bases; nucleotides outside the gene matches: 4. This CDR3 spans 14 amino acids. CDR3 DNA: TGTGCCAGCAGCTTGGAACAGGGGGCAGGCGAGCAGTACTTC. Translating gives CASSLEQGAGEQYF.

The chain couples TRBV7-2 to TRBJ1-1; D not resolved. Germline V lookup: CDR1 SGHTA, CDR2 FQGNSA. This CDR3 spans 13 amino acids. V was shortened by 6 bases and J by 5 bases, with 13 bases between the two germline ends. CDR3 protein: CASSRERLTEAFF. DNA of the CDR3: TGTGCCAGCAGTCGTGAACGCCTAACTGAAGCTTTCTTT.

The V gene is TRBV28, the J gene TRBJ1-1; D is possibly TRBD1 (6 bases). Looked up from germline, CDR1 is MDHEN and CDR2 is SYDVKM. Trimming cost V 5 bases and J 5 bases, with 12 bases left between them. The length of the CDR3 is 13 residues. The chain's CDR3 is CASSRGAGTEAFF. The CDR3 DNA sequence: TGTGCCAGCAGTCGGGGGGCGGGGACTGAAGCTTTCTTT.

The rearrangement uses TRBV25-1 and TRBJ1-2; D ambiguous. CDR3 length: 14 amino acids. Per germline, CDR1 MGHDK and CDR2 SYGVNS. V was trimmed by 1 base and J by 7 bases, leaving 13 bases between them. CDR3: CASSESVRGFGYTF. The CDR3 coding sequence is TGTGCCAGCAGTGAATCGGTCCGAGGTTTTGGCTACACCTTC.

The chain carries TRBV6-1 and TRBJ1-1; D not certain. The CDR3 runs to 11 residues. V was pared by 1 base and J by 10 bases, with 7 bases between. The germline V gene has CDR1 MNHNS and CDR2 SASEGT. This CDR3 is CASSEVRIAFF. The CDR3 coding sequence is TGTGCCAGCAGTGAAGTGAGAATAGCTTTCTTT.

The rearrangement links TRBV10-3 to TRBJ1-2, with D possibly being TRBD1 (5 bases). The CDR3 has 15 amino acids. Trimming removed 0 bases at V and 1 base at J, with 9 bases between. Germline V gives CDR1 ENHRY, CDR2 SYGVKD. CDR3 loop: CAISESRGLNYGYTF. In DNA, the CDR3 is TGTGCCATCAGTGAGTCGAGGGGCCTTAACTATGGCTACACCTTC.

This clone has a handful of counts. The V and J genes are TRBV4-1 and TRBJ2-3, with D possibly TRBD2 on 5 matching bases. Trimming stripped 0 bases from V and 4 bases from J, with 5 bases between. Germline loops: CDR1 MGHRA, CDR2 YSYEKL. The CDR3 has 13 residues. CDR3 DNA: TGCGCCAGCAGCCAAGAGGGAGCAGATACGCAGTATTTT. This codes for CASSQEGADTQYF.

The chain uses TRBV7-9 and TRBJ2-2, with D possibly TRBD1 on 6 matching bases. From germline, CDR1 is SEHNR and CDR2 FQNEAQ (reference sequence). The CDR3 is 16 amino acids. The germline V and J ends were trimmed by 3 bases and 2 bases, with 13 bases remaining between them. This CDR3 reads CASSFGTSGNTGELFF. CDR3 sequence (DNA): TGTGCCAGCAGCTTCGGGACATCAGGAAACACCGGGGAGCTGTTTTTT.

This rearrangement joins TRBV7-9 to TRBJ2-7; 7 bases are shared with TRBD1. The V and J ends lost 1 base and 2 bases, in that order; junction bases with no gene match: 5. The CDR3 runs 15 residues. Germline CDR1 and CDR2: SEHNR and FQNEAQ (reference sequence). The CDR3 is CASSLGQGVAYEQYF. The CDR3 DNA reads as TGTGCCAGCAGCTTAGGACAGGGAGTAGCCTACGAGCAGTACTTC.

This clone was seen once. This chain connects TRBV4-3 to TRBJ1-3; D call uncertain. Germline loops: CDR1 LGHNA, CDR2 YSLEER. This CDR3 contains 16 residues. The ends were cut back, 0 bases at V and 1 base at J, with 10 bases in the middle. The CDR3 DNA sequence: TGCGCCAGCAGCCAAGATCTGGGGTTTTCTGGAAACACCATATATTTT. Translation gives CASSQDLGFSGNTIYF.

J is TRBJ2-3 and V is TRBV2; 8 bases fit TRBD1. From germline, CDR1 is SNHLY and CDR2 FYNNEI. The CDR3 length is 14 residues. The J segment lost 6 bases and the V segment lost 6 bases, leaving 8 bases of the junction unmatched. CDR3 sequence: CASRGGQVVDTQYF. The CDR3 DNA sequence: TGTGCCAGCAGGGGGGGACAGGTTGTGGATACGCAGTATTTT.